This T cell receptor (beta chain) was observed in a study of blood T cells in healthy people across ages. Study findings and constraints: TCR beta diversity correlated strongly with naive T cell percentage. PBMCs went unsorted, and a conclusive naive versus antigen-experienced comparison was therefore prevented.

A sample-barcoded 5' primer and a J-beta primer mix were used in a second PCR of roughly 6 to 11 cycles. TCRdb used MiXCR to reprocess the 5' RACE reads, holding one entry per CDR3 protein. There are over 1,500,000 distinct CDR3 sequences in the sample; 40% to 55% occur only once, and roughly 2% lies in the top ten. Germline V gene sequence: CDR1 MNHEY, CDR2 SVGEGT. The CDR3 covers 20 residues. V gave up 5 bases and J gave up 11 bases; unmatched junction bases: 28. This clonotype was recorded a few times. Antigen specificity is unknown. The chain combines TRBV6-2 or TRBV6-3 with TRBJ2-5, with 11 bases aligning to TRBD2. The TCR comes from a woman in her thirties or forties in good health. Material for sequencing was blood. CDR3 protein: CASSPSGLAAGPVSYNEQYF. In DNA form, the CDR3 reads TGTGCCAGCAGTCCCTCGGGACTAGCGGCCGGACCTGTCTCCTACAATGAGCAGTACTTC.